In this sample, the clone carrying this T cell receptor (beta chain) turned up many times. Molecular barcoding with unique molecular identifiers was used for the TCRbeta library. One entry per CDR3 protein, called by TCRdb with MiXCR from the PCR reads. The sample records more than 90,000 distinct CDR3 sequences, 7% to 10% being singletons. The CDR3 runs to 14 residues. Trimming removed 7 bases from V and 3 bases from J; junction bases left unmatched: 8. This record comes from a study of T-cell reconstitution after alpha-beta-depleted transplantation in children. The input for sequencing was PBMCs from the stem cell graft donor, taken from the stem cell graft. The rearrangement links TRBV12-3 or TRBV12-4 to TRBJ1-1; 7 bases align to TRBD1. The sequence was obtained from a human donor who donated a stem cell graft to a child with congenital amegakaryocytic thrombocytopenia. CDR3 loop: CASNADREDTEAFF. The CDR3 coding sequence is TGTGCCAGCAACGCTGACAGGGAGGACACTGAAGCTTTCTTT.